This T cell receptor (beta chain) was profiled in a study of shared clonotypes between healthy human individuals. Whole-study findings and limits: Compared with clonotypes that all four donors shared, non-shared clonotypes had lower generation probabilities. It was the few donors that limited the genetic and exposure-history diversity represented.

Trimming removed 4 bases from V and 0 bases from J, with 12 bases in between. Per germline, CDR1 SQVTM and CDR2 ANQGSEA. The CDR3 spans 14 residues. It was across several immunoSEQ plates that each subset's genomic DNA was evenly split. In the original analysis: Filtering of immunoSEQ junctional sequences could not match full-length read filtering. The repertoire was sequenced with immunoSEQ multiplex PCR; TCRdb's copy has only in-frame clones and lacks some. V, J and clone size were drawn from that table, and D and trimming were deduced from the DNA. The sample holds about 2 million clones; approximately 95% are singletons and the top ten take approximately 1.2%. The naive CD8 fraction comprised CD45RO-negative cells positively selected for CCR7 and excluded terminally differentiated effector memory CD45RA+ cells. Points on this clone: Its target is unknown.

Sequenced input: naive CD8+ T cells sorted from blood. V is TRBV29-1 and J is TRBJ1-2; D is perhaps TRBD1 (5 bases). This sequence originates from a man aged 18 to 29 in good health. Here the CDR3 DNA reads TGCAGCGTTGGGGGGGACGGAACTAACTATGGCTACACCTTC. Encoded protein: CSVGGDGTNYGYTF. Together with reference TRBV29-1 and TRBJ1-2, the CDR3 gives the full variable domain: SAVISQKPSRDICQRGTSLTIQCQVDSQVTMMFWYRQQPGQSLTLIATANQGSEATYESGFVIDKFPISRPNLTFSTLTVSNMSPEDSSIYLCSVGGDGTNYGYTFGSGTRLTVV.